The rows below give T cell receptor beta chains drawn from one sample of a study of identical twins. One entry per CDR3 protein results from TCRdb running MiXCR on the 5' RACE reads. The sample holds approximately 300,000 distinct CDR3 sequences, just under 9.5% seen once. The same data also went into a second study, on yellow fever vaccine responses in identical twins.

Material: CD8+ T cells sorted from blood. The receptors were sampled from a woman aged 18 to 35 in good health. CDR3s include the opening cysteine and the closing phenylalanine or tryptophan. Each record gives: J gene, V gene, clone size, D gene, CDR3 DNA, CDR3 protein. D genes are given only for firm matches. Clone size appears in some rows only: once, few, many, or a class for an expanded clone.

TRBJ2-7	TRBV4-1	few	TRBD2	TGCGCCAGCAGCCAAGTGGTTAGCGGGGGGGCCTCCTACGAGCAGTACTTC	CASSQVVSGGASYEQYF
TRBJ1-5	TRBV20-1	many	-	TGCAGTGCCCCGGACAGTAGCAATCAGCCCCAGCATTTT	CSAPDSSNQPQHF
TRBJ1-2	TRBV27	-	-	TGTGCCAGCAGTTTAAGCAGGGTTGGGGATGGCTACACCTTC	CASSLSRVGDGYTF
TRBJ2-7	TRBV15	-	TRBD1	TGTGCCACCAGCAGACCAAACCTTGGACAGGGGAAGACCTACGAGCAGTACTTC	CATSRPNLGQGKTYEQYF
TRBJ2-3	TRBV10-3	-	-	TGTGCCACTCAGGTGGAAAATACGCAGTATTTT	CATQVENTQYF
TRBJ2-5	TRBV27	-	TRBD2	TGTGCCACGCGGACTAGCGGGACATCAGAGACCCAGTACTTC	CATRTSGTSETQYF
TRBJ2-7	TRBV29-1	many	-	TGCAGCGTTGAGGGTTTAGCGGAGACCTACGAGCAGTACTTC	CSVEGLAETYEQYF
TRBJ2-7	TRBV20-1	-	TRBD1	TGCAGTGCTAGAGTACTTGAGACAGGGGTCTCCTACGAGCAGTACTTC	CSARVLETGVSYEQYF
TRBJ2-1	TRBV7-2	many	-	TGTGCCAGCAGCGAGAAGGCCCCCCGCCCCTACAATGAGCAGTTCTTC	CASSEKAPRPYNEQFF
TRBJ2-5	TRBV20-1	-	TRBD2	TGCAGTGCTGTTCCTAGCGGGGGGCCGGGGGAGACCCAGTACTTC	CSAVPSGGPGETQYF
TRBJ2-2	TRBV29-1	-	TRBD2	TGCAGCGTTCTGTGGCTAGCGGGGGGCACCGGGGAGCTGTTTTTT	CSVLWLAGGTGELFF
TRBJ2-1	TRBV7-9	-	-	TGTGCCAGCACCGCGCCTACTAGCCATGGTGAGCAGTTCTTC	CASTAPTSHGEQFF
TRBJ2-5	TRBV11-2	-	-	TGTGCCAGCAGCTTAGTGGGCGGGACATCTCAAGAGACCCAGTACTTC	CASSLVGGTSQETQYF
TRBJ2-2	TRBV28	few	-	TGTGCCAGCAGAGCGGGCCGAGGGGACACCGGGGAGCTGTTTTTT	CASRAGRGDTGELFF
TRBJ2-2	TRBV10-3	many	-	TGTGCCATCAGTGAGCCGGACAGCGCGAACACCGGGGAGCTGTTTTTT	CAISEPDSANTGELFF
TRBJ2-7	TRBV7-3	-	TRBD2	TGTGCCAGCAGCTTAACTAGCGGGGAAAACTACGAGCAGTACTTC	CASSLTSGENYEQYF
TRBJ2-3	TRBV20-1	-	TRBD1	TGCAGTGCTAGCCGGACAGGTCGCCGTGGCACAGATACGCAGTATTTT	CSASRTGRRGTDTQYF
TRBJ1-1	TRBV6-5	-	TRBD1	TGTGCCAGCAGTTACGCTGGGACAGGGTTGGAGAACACTGAAGCTTTCTTT	CASSYAGTGLENTEAFF
TRBJ2-7	TRBV24-1	once	TRBD1	TGTTCCACCAGCCACAGGGGAAGCTACGAGCAGTACTTC	CSTSHRGSYEQYF
TRBJ2-7	TRBV7-9	-	-	TGTGCCAGCAGCTCTTCGACGGTAACCTACGAGCAGTACTTC	CASSSSTVTYEQYF
TRBJ2-5	TRBV12-3/TRBV12-4	few	-	TGTGCCAGCAGAACCCCGGGGGAGCAAGAGACCCAGTACTTC	CASRTPGEQETQYF
TRBJ2-7	TRBV27	-	TRBD1	TGTGCCAGCAGTTCGATACAGGGGACAGCCTACGAGCAGTACTTC	CASSSIQGTAYEQYF
TRBJ2-2	TRBV3-1	many	-	TGTGCCAGCAGCCAAGGATTAGCGGCCGAGCTGTTTTTT	CASSQGLAAELFF
TRBJ2-3	TRBV9	-	-	TGTGCCAGCAGCGTAGGGGGGCGGAGGACAGATACGCAGTATTTT	CASSVGGRRTDTQYF
TRBJ2-3	TRBV11-2	-	-	TGTGCCAGCACCCAAACGGGACAAAGGCAGTATTTT	CASTQTGQRQYF
TRBJ2-5	TRBV12-3/TRBV12-4	many	-	TGTGCCAGCAGTACCCCGACAGGAACCCCCGGTGAGACCCAGTACTTC	CASSTPTGTPGETQYF
TRBJ1-6	TRBV20-1	many	TRBD1	TGCAGTGCAACCACAGGGGCTGATAATTCACCCCTCCACTTT	CSATTGADNSPLHF
TRBJ1-2	TRBV11-2	many	TRBD1	TGTGCCAGCAGCTTAGATATCGCAGGAGGGGGCGAGGGCTACACCTTC	CASSLDIAGGGEGYTF
TRBJ2-4	TRBV29-1	-	TRBD2	TGCAGCGTTGAGGTAGCGGGGGTTGCCAAAAACATTCAGTACTTC	CSVEVAGVAKNIQYF
TRBJ2-7	TRBV29-1	many	-	TGCAGCGTTGAAGAGGGACTCCACTCCTACGAGCAGTACTTC	CSVEEGLHSYEQYF
TRBJ2-3	TRBV4-1	few	-	TGCGCCAGCAGCCAACCGGGACTCACAGATACGCAGTATTTT	CASSQPGLTDTQYF
TRBJ1-1	TRBV5-1	-	-	TGCGCCAGCAGCCCCCTCGGGGGGCGAGGATACACTGAAGCTTTCTTT	CASSPLGGRGYTEAFF
TRBJ2-7	TRBV5-1	few	-	TGCGCCAGCAGTTTTGCAGGGGCCTCCTACGAGCAGTACTTC	CASSFAGASYEQYF
TRBJ1-1	TRBV7-9	few	TRBD1	TGTGCCAGCAGCACTGGGACAGCCCTAACTGAAGCTTTCTTT	CASSTGTALTEAFF
TRBJ2-7	TRBV6-1	-	TRBD2	TGTGCCAGTCGCGGGAGGGCCGGCTACGAGCAGTACTTC	CASRGRAGYEQYF
TRBJ1-6	TRBV7-2	few	TRBD1	TGTGCCAGCAGCACAAGGGACAGCTCCTATAATTCACCCCTCCACTTT	CASSTRDSSYNSPLHF
TRBJ2-7	TRBV7-6	few	TRBD2	TGTGCCAGCAGCTTCCGACTAGCGGCGGTCTACGAGCAGTACTTC	CASSFRLAAVYEQYF
TRBJ2-7	TRBV28	few	-	TGTGCCAGCAGCGTTGGCTTTGCCTTCGAGCAGTACTTC	CASSVGFAFEQYF
TRBJ1-1	TRBV24-1	many	-	TGTGCCACCAGTGATCCGACAGCCCCCGAAGCTTTCTTT	CATSDPTAPEAFF
TRBJ2-1	TRBV10-3	many	-	TGTGCCATCACCGCCGCCGGGTCGGGACGCAATGAGCAGTTCTTC	CAITAAGSGRNEQFF
TRBJ1-1	TRBV7-8	many	-	TGTGCCAGCAGCTTAGTGGTAACTGAAGCTTTCTTT	CASSLVVTEAFF
TRBJ2-2	TRBV30	-	TRBD1	TGTGCCTGGAAAACAGGGGACACCGGGGAGCTGTTTTTT	CAWKTGDTGELFF
TRBJ2-7	TRBV7-2	many	TRBD1	TGTGCCAGCACTTCGGGGACAGGGGTCTACGAGCAGTACTTC	CASTSGTGVYEQYF
TRBJ2-1	TRBV9	many	TRBD2	TGTGCCAGCAGCGCAGAAGGGGCTAGCGGTTCTAATGAGCAGTTCTTC	CASSAEGASGSNEQFF
TRBJ2-2	TRBV12-3/TRBV12-4	many	-	TGTGCCAGCAGTGATCCGGGACAAAACACCGGGGAGCTGTTTTTT	CASSDPGQNTGELFF
TRBJ2-7	TRBV20-1	few	-	TGCAGTGCCAGAGAAGGGGAGCGGGCATACGAGCAGTACTTC	CSAREGERAYEQYF
TRBJ2-3	TRBV7-9	few	-	TGTGCCAGCAGCTCCTTAGGGGGGCTAGAGACAGATACGCAGTATTTT	CASSSLGGLETDTQYF
TRBJ2-3	TRBV5-1	-	TRBD1	TGCGCCAGCAGCTTGGCCGGGCGGCAGGGGGCGGGAGATACGCAGTATTTT	CASSLAGRQGAGDTQYF
TRBJ2-3	TRBV19	few	-	TGTGCCAGTAGTATTTTAAGAGCAGATACGCAGTATTTT	CASSILRADTQYF
TRBJ2-7	TRBV4-2	many	-	TGTGCCAGCAGCCAAGAGGCGGCAGAGGGTTCCTACGAGCAGTACTTC	CASSQEAAEGSYEQYF
TRBJ2-2	TRBV12-3/TRBV12-4	-	TRBD2	TGTGCCAGCACCTTCCTTCCGGCGGGGGATAACACCGGGGAGCTGTTTTTT	CASTFLPAGDNTGELFF
TRBJ2-7	TRBV7-9	few	-	TGTGCCAGCAGCACCTCTTTTAACGAGCAGTACTTC	CASSTSFNEQYF
TRBJ2-5	TRBV25-1	-	TRBD1	TGTGCCAGCAGTGCACACGACAGGGGAGGCGAGACCCAGTACTTC	CASSAHDRGGETQYF